The T cell receptor (beta chain) described here comes from a study of T cells in Graves' hyperthyroidism and ophthalmopathy. TCR beta CDR3 regions were amplified from RNA. With the HTBI primer set, the TCR CDR3 went through a first round of RT-PCR. TCRdb fed the multiplex PCR reads into MiXCR, producing one record per CDR3 protein. The data show around 580,000 distinct CDR3 sequences, about 45% seen once. V lost 6 bases and J lost 7, with 10 bases in between. Germline CDR1 is SEHNR and CDR2 is FQNEAQ (reference sequence). The CDR3 extends over 11 amino acids. Study-wide findings and caveats: The model anticipated ophthalmopathy a median around six months pre-onset. Among clonotypes expanded in thyroid above 0.001, most were also found in blood.

With respect to this clonotype: The antigen is undetermined.

No progression to ophthalmopathy during 18 months of follow-up defined stable disease. Recently diagnosed hyperthyroidism of less than 2 months' duration affected patients aged 18 to 65. The sample consisted of peripheral blood or thyroid tissue (not recorded which). The V call is TRBV7-9, the J call TRBJ2-7; unclear D gene. The sequence came from a young woman with Graves' hyperthyroidism. The CDR3: CASSRSTEQYF. The DNA of the CDR3 is TGTGCCAGCAGTCGGAGTACTGAGCAGTACTTC.